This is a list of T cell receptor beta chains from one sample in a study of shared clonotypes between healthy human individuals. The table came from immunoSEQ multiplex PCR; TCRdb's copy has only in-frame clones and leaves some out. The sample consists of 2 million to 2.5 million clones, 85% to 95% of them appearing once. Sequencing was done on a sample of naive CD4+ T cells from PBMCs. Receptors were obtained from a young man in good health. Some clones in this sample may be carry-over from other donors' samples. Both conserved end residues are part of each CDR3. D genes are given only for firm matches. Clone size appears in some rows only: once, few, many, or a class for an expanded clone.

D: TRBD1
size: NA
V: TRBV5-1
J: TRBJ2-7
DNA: TGCGCCAGCAGCTCGGGGACAGGGGTATACGAGCAGTACTTC
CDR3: CASSSGTGVYEQYF

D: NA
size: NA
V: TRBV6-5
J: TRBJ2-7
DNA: TGTGCCAGCACCTCGGGACCACCTTTCTACGAGCAGTACTTC
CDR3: CASTSGPPFYEQYF

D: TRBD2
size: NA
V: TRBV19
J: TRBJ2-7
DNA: TGTGCCAGTAGTCGAGCTAGCGGAATTTACGAGCAGTACTTC
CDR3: CASSRASGIYEQYF

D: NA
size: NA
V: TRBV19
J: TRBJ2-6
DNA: TGTGCCAGTAACCAGGACTCCGGGGCCAACGTCCTGACTTTC
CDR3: CASNQDSGANVLTF

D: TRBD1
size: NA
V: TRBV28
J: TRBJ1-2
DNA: TGTGCCAGCAGTCCTGGGACAGCGAATTATGGCTACACCTTC
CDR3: CASSPGTANYGYTF

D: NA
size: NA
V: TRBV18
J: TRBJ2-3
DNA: TGTGCCAGCTCACCACAGACCATAGGTGCAGATACGCAGTATTTT
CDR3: CASSPQTIGADTQYF

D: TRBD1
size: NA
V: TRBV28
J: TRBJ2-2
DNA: TGTGCCAGCAGTTTTTTGGGTCTTAGGACAGGGTGGACCGGGGAGCTGTTTTTT
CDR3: CASSFLGLRTGWTGELFF

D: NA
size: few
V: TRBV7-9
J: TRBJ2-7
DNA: TGTGCCAGCAGCTCCCCTCCTCGGGTCAAGCAGTACTTC
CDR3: CASSSPPRVKQYF

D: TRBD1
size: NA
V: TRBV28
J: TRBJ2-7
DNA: TGTGCCAGCAGGGAAACCGGGACAGGGTCCTACGAGCAGTACTTC
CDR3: CASRETGTGSYEQYF

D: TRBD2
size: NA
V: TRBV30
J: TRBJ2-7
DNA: TGTGCCTGGAGCCCGGGACTAGCGGGAGGGCCCGACGAGCAGTACTTC
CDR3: CAWSPGLAGGPDEQYF

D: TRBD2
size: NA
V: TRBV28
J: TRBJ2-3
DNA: TGTGCCAGTCTTGGTAGGCTAGCGGGAGAAGGGAGCACAGATACGCAGTATTTT
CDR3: CASLGRLAGEGSTDTQYF

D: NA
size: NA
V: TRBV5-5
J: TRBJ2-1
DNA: TGTGCCAGCAGCTTGTCACGTCCGGGTTTGAGTGAGCAGTTCTTC
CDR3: CASSLSRPGLSEQFF

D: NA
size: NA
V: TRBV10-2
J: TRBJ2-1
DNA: TGCGCCAGCAGGTGGGCCCAGGAGCAGTTCTTC
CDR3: CASRWAQEQFF

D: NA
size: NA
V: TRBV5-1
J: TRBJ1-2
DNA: TGCGCCAGCAGCTTTTCGGGGGTTAAAGAGTCGTATGGCTACACCTTC
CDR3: CASSFSGVKESYGYTF

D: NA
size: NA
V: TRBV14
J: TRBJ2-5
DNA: TGTGCCAGCAGTCCCCACCGCGGGGTTCAAGAGACCCAGTACTTC
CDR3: CASSPHRGVQETQYF

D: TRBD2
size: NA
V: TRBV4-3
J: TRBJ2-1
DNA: TGCGCCAGCAGCCAAGGACTAGCGGCCGACAATGAGCAGTTCTTC
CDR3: CASSQGLAADNEQFF

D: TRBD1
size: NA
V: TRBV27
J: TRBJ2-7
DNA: TGTGCCAGCAGTTTAAGGGACAGGGAGTACGAGCAGTACTTC
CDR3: CASSLRDREYEQYF

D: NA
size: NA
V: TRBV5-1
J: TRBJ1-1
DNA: TGCGCCAGCAGTTATCAGGGTGGTGAAGCTTTCTTT
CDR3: CASSYQGGEAFF

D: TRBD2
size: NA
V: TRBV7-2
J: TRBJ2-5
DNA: TGTGCCAGCAGCTTAGGGACTAGCGGGAGTGGAGAGACCCAGTACTTC
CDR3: CASSLGTSGSGETQYF

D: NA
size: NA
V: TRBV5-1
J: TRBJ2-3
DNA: TGCGCCAGCAGCTTGGCCCCTTGGGACGCCAACACAGATACGCAGTATTTT
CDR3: CASSLAPWDANTDTQYF

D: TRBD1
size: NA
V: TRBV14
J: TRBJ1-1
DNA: TGTGCCAGCAGCCAAGTGAGGGGGGACAGGGAAAAAACTGAAGCTTTCTTT
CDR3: CASSQVRGDREKTEAFF

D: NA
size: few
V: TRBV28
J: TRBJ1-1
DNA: TGTGCCAGCAGTTTATGGCCGGAGGCTTTCTTT
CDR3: CASSLWPEAFF

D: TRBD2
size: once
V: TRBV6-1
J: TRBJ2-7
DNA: TGTGCCAGCAGGTCGATAGCGGGTGTCTACGAGCAGTACTTC
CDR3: CASRSIAGVYEQYF

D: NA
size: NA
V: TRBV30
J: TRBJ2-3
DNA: TGTGCCTGGAGTAGCGGGACAGGACGCACAGATACGCAGTATTTT
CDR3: CAWSSGTGRTDTQYF

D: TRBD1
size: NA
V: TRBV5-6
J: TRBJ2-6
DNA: TGTGCCAGCAGCCCGGACAGGGGGGCCAACGTCCTGACTTTC
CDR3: CASSPDRGANVLTF

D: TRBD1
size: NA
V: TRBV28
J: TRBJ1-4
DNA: TGTGCCAGCAGTCCGTCAGGGGGCGCGAGGGAAAAACTGTTTTTT
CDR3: CASSPSGGAREKLFF

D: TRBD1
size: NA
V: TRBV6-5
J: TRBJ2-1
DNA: TGTGCCAGCAAGACAGGGATCATCGGCAATGAGCAGTTCTTC
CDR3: CASKTGIIGNEQFF

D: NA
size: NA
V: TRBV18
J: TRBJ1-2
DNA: TGTGCCAGCTCACCCGTCAGTCCTAACTATGGCTACACCTTC
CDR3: CASSPVSPNYGYTF

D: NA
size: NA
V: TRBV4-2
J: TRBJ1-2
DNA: TGTGCCAGCAGCCAAGAAAATCGGGACTTCTACAGCTACACCTTC
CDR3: CASSQENRDFYSYTF

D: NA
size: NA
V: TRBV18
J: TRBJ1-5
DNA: TGTGCCAGCTCACGAGGGGGGGATCAGCCCCAGCATTTT
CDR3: CASSRGGDQPQHF

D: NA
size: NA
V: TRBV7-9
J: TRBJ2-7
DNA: TGTGCCAGCAGTACCTACCGGACTCCCTACGAGCAGTACTTC
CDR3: CASSTYRTPYEQYF

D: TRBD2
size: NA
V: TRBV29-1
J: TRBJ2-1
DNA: TGCAGCGTTGATTCCCACGGGAGGGGATACAATGAGCAGTTCTTC
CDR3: CSVDSHGRGYNEQFF

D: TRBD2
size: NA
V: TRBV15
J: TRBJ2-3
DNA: TGTGCCACCAGCAGGGGACTAGCGGGAAGCACAGATACGCAGTATTTT
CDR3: CATSRGLAGSTDTQYF

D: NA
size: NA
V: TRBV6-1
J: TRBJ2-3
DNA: TGTGCCAGCAGTGGGGGGATCTACGATACGCAGTATTTT
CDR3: CASSGGIYDTQYF

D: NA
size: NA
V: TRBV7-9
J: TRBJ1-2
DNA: TGTGCCAGCAGCTTAGAGGCAGTCCTCGGATACACCTTC
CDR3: CASSLEAVLGYTF

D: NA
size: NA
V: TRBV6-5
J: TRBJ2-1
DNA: TGTGCCAGCAGACTAATGGATGAGCAGTTCTTC
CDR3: CASRLMDEQFF

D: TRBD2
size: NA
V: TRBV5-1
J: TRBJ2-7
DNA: TGCGCCAGCAGCTTATTACTAGCGGGAGTCGGTGAGCAGTACTTC
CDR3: CASSLLLAGVGEQYF

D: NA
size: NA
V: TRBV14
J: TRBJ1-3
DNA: TGTGCCAGCAGCCCCTTTTTCTCTGGAAACACCATATATTTT
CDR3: CASSPFFSGNTIYF

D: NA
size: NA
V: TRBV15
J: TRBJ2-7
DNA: TGTGCCACCAGTTCCCGTTGGGAGGTCCTGCACGAGCAGTACTTC
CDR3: CATSSRWEVLHEQYF

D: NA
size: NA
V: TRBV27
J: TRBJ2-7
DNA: TGTGCCAGCAGTTTATCTTTGGTTCGGGGATTAGGCCGCTACGAGCAGTACTTC
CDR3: CASSLSLVRGLGRYEQYF

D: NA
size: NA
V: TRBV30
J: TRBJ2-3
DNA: TGTGCCTGGAGGATAGCCGGGTCTAGCACAGATACGCAGTATTTT
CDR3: CAWRIAGSSTDTQYF

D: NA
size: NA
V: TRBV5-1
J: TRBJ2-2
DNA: TGCGCCAGCAGCTCAGCTCTCATCGGGGCCGGGGAGCTGTTTTTT
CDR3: CASSSALIGAGELFF

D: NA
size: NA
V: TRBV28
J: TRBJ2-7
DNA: TGTGCCAGCAGAACTCCTAAGAGGGATAACGAGCAGTACTTC
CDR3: CASRTPKRDNEQYF

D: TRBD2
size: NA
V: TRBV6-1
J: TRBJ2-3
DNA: TGTGCCAGCAGGGGACTAGCTCGGGATACGCAGTATTTT
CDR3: CASRGLARDTQYF

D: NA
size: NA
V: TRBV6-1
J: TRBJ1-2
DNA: TGTGCCAGCAGTGCGGCGGGGACCTACACCTTC
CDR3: CASSAAGTYTF

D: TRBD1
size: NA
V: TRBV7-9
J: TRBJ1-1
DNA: TGTGCCAGCAGACTACAGGGGACAGGGGATGAAGCTTTCTTT
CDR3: CASRLQGTGDEAFF

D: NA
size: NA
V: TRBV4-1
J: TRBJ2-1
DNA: TGCGCCAGCAGCCAAGTACTTCCAGGACTCGATGAGCAGTTCTTC
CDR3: CASSQVLPGLDEQFF

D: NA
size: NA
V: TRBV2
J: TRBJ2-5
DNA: TGTGCCAGCAGTGGATGGACCCTCGGGGAGACCCAGTACTTC
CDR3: CASSGWTLGETQYF

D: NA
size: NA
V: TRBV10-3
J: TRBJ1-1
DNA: TGTGCCATCACGGTCAGGGTAGACACTGAAGCTTTCTTT
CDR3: CAITVRVDTEAFF

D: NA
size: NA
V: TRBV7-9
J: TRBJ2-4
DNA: TGTGCCAGCAGCTTATCGGGACGGGTGTACTTC
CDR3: CASSLSGRVYF

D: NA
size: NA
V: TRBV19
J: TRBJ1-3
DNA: TGTGCCAGTACCAACCGGGCAGGGCCGATAGACTCTGGAAACACCATATATTTT
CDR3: CASTNRAGPIDSGNTIYF

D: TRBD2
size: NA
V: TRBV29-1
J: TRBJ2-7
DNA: TGCAGCGTTGGGGGGCTAGCGGGAGGGTATTACGAGCAGTACTTC
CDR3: CSVGGLAGGYYEQYF

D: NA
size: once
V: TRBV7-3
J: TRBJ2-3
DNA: TGTGCCAGCAGCCCCTCCCTAGCGCTTAGCACAGATACGCAGTATTTT
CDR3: CASSPSLALSTDTQYF

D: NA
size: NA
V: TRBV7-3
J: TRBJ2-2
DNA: TGTGCCAGCAGCTCGGCATCGAGCACCCGGGAGCTGTTTTTT
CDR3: CASSSASSTRELFF

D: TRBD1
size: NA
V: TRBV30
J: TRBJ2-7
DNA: TGTGCCTGGACGGAACCGGGACAGCCAACCTACGAGCAGTACTTC
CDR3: CAWTEPGQPTYEQYF

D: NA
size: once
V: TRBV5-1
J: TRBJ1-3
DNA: TGCGCCAGCAGCGGTGACAGCGTAAGAAACACCATATATTTT
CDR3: CASSGDSVRNTIYF

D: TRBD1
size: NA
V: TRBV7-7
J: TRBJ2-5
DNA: TGTGCCAGCAGCACCCAACCCACAGGGGGCAAGGAGACCCAGTACTTC
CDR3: CASSTQPTGGKETQYF